This T cell receptor (beta chain) was obtained from a study of beta chain features in type 1 diabetes. Study-level points and caveats: Shorter TCRB CDR3s, moderately but significantly so, were found in Type 1 diabetes patients in all four CD4+ subsets. Reduced insertions and increased deletions marked VDJ junctions in type 1 diabetes patients.

Of the isolated RNA, all was reverse transcribed, and so the sequenced material was expressed TCRB transcripts. Using immunoSEQ multiplex PCR, the repertoire was profiled, and TCRdb retains in-frame clones only, with some absent. Of about 140,000 clones listed, about 9.1% are singletons. As concerns this clone: What it binds is unknown.

With V trimmed by 5 bases and J by 7 bases, 10 bases remained unmatched. The CDR3 length is 14 residues. In germline, CDR1 is LGHNA, CDR2 YNFKEQ. The chain recombines TRBV4-2 with TRBJ2-5; 7 bases match TRBD2. The sample was central memory CD4+ T cells from blood. The TCR was taken from a woman between 40 and 55 years old in good health. The CDR3 spells CASSGRDGEGTQYF. The DNA of the CDR3 is TGTGCCAGCAGCGGGAGGGACGGCGAGGGGACCCAGTACTTC.